This TCR beta chain was sequenced during a study of T cells in Graves' hyperthyroidism and ophthalmopathy. General observations from the study: The model identified upcoming ophthalmopathy a median approximately six months ahead of onset. Blood samples included most of the expanded thyroid clonotypes exceeding 0.001. A model built on 13 V-J features separated ophthalmopathy from stable hyperthyroidism.

As regards this clonotype: As yet, its antigen is unknown.

Trimming pared 0 bases from V and 1 base from J, leaving 9 bases between. Looked up from germline, CDR1 is ENHRY and CDR2 is SYGVKD. The CDR3 is 15 residues long. Uncontrolled infection, other autoimmune disease, pregnancy or lactation excluded patients. The CDR3 regions of TCR beta were amplified from RNA transcripts. First-round RT-PCR with HTBI primers amplified the TCR CDR3 region. TCRdb processed the multiplex PCR reads anew with MiXCR; each CDR3 protein has one entry. The repertoire holds 540,000 or so distinct CDR3 sequences, with more than 45% as singletons. The sequencing sample was made of peripheral blood or thyroid tissue (not recorded which). The receptor's source is an adult woman with Graves' disease, either hyperthyroidism or ophthalmopathy (not recorded which). The chain uses TRBV10-3 and TRBJ2-5, with a possible D match to TRBD1 (5 bases). Written as DNA, the CDR3 is TGTGCCATCAGTGAGTCGGAAGGGGCCCAAGAGACCCAGTACTTC. It is translated as CAISESEGAQETQYF.